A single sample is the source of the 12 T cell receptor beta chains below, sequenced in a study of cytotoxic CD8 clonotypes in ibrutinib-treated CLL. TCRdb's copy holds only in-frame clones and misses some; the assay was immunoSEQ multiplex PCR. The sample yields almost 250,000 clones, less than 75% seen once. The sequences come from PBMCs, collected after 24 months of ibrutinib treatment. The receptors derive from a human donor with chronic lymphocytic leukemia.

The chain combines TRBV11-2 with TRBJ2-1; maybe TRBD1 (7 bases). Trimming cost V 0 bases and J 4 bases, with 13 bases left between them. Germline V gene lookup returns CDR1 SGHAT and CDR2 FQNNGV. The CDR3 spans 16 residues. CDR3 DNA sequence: TGTGCCAGCAGCTTAGATCGGCCAGGGGGGTACAATGAGCAGTTCTTC. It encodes CASSLDRPGGYNEQFF.

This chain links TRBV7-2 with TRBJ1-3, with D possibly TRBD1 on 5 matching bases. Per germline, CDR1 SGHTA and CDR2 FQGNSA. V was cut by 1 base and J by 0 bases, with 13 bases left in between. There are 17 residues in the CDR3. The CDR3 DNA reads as TGTGCCAGCAGCTTAGGTGGGACGGCAAGCTCTGGAAACACCATATATTTT. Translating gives CASSLGGTASSGNTIYF.

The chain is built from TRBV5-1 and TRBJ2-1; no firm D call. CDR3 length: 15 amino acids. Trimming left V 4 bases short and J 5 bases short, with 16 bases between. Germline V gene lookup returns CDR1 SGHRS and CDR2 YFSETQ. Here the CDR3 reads CASSLGSRLNNEQFF. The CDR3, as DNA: TGCGCCAGCAGCCTGGGCAGTCGGCTAAACAATGAGCAGTTCTTC.

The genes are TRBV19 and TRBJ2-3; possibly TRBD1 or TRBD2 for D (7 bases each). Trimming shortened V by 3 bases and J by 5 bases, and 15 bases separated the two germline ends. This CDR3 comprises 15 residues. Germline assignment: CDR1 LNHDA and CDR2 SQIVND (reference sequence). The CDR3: CASSIFDREGDTQYF. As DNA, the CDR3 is TGTGCCAGTAGTATCTTCGACAGGGAGGGAGATACGCAGTATTTT. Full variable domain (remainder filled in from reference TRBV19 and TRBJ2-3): DGGITQSPKYLFRKEGQNVTLSCEQNLNHDAMYWYRQDPGQGLRLIYYSQIVNDFQKGDIAEGYSVSREKKESFPLTVTSAQKNPTAFYLCASSIFDREGDTQYFGPGTRLTVL.

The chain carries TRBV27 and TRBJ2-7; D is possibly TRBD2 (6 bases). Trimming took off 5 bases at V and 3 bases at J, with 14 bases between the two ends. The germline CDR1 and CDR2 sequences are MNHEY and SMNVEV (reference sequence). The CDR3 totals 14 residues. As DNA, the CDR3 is TGTGCCAGCAGTCTACTCGACGGGAGCTACGAGCAGTACTTC. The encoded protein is CASSLLDGSYEQYF.

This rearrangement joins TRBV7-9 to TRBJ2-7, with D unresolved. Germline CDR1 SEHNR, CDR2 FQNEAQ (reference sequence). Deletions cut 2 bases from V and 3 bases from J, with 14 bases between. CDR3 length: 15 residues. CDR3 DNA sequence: TGTGCCAGCAGCTTAATAGGGTCACGTTTCTACGAGCAGTACTTC. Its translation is CASSLIGSRFYEQYF.

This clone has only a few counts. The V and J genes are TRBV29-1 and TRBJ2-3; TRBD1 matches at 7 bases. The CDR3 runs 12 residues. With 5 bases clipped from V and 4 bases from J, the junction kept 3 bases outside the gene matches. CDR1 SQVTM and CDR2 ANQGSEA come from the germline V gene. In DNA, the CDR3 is TGCAGCGTTACTCAGGGGGCAGATACGCAGTATTTT. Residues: CSVTQGADTQYF.

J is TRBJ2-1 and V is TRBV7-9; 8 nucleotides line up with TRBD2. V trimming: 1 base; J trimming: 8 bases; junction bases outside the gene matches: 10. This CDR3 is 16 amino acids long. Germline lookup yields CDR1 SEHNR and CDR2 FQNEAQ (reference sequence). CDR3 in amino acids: CASSLGVAGPPDEQFF. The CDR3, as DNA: TGTGCCAGCAGCTTAGGAGTAGCGGGGCCCCCGGATGAGCAGTTCTTC. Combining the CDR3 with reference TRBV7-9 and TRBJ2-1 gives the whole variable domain DTGVSQNPRHKITKRGQNVTFRCDPISEHNRLYWYRQTLGQGPEFLTYFQNEAQLEKSRLLSDRFSAERPKGSFSTLEIQRTEQGDSAMYLCASSLGVAGPPDEQFFGPGTRLTVL.

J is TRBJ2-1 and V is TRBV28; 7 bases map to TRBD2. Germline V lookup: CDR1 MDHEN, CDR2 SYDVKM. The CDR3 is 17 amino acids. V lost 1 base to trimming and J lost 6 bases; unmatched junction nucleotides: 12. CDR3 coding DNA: TGTGCCAGCAGTTTATTTGGGGCTAGCGGAACTAGCAATGAGCAGTTCTTC. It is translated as CASSLFGASGTSNEQFF.

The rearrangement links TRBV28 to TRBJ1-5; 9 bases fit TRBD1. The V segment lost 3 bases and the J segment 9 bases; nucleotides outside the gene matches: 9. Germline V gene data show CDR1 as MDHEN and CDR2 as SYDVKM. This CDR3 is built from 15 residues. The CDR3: CASSLSGTGNRPQHF. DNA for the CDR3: TGTGCCAGCAGTTTGTCTGGGACAGGGAACCGGCCCCAGCATTTT. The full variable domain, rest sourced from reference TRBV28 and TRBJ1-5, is DVKVTQSSRYLVKRTGEKVFLECVQDMDHENMFWYRQDPGLGLRLIYFSYDVKMKEKGDIPEGYSVSREKKERFSLILESASTNQTSMYLCASSLSGTGNRPQHFGDGTRLSIL.

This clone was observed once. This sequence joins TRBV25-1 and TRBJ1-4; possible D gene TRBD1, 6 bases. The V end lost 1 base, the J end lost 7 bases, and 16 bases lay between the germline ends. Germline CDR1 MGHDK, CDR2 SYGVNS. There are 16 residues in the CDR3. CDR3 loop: CASSELVGQGSEKLFF. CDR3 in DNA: TGTGCCAGCAGTGAATTGGTTGGGCAGGGGAGTGAAAAACTGTTTTTT.

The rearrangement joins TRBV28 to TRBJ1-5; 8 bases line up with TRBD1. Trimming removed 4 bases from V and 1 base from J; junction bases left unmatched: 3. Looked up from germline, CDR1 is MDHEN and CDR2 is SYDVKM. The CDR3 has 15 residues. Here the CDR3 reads CASSWTGPSNQPQHF. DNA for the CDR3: TGTGCCAGCAGTTGGACAGGGCCAAGCAATCAGCCCCAGCATTTT.